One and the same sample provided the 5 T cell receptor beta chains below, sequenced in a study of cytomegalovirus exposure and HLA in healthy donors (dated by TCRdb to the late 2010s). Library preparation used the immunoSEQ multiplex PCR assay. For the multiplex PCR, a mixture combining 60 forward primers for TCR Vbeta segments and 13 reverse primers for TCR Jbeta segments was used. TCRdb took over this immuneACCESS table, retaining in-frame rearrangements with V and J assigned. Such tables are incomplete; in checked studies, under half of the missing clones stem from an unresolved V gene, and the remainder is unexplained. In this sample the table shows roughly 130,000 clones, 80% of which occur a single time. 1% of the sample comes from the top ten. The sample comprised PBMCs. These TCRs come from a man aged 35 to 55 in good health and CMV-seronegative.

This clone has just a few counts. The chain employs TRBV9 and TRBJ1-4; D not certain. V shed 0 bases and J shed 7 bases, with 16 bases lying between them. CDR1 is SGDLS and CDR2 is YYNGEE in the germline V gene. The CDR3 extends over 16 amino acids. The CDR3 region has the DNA TGTGCCAGCAGCGTAGGCCCCCTGTCGGGAAGTGAAAAACTGTTTTTT. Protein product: CASSVGPLSGSEKLFF.

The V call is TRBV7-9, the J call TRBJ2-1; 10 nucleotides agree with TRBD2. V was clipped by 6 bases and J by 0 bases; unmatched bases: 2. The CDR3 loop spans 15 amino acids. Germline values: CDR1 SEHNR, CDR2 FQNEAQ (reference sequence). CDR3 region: CASRSSGSSYNEQFF. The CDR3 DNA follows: TGTGCCAGCAGATCTAGCGGGAGCTCCTACAATGAGCAGTTCTTC.

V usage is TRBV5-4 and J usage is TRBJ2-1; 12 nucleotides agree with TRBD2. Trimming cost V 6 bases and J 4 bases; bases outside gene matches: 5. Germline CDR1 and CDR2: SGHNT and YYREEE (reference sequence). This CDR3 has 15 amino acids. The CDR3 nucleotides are TGTGCCAGCAACCTACTAGCGGGAGGATACAATGAGCAGTTCTTC. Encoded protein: CASNLLAGGYNEQFF. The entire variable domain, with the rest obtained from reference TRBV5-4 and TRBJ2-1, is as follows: ETGVTQSPTHLIKTRGQQVTLRCSSQSGHNTVSWYQQALGQGPQFIFQYYREEENGRGNFPPRFSGLQFPNYSSELNVNALELDDSALYLCASNLLAGGYNEQFFGPGTRLTVL.

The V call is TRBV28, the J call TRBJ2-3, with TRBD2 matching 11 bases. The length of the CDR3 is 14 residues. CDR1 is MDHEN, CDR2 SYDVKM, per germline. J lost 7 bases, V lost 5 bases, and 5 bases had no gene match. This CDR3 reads CASSAGTSGYTQYF. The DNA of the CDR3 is TGTGCCAGCAGTGCCGGGACTAGCGGCTATACGCAGTATTTT.

For the CDR3, the DNA is TGTGCCAGCAGTGAAGGGTCGGCGGGCACCGGGGAGCTGTTTTTT. The encoded protein is CASSEGSAGTGELFF. The V and J genes are TRBV2 and TRBJ2-2, with a weak D call TRBD2 (5 bases). Trimming stripped 1 base from V and 4 bases from J, with 10 bases between. Germline V gene sequence: CDR1 SNHLY, CDR2 FYNNEI. This CDR3 contains 15 residues.